A selection of T cell receptor beta chains follows, all from one sample in a study of metastatic and nonmetastatic thyroid tumors. TCRdb re-called the PCR reads with MiXCR. The data contain just under 20,000 clones, more than 30% of them singletons. The sample consisted of tumor tissue. The receptors here all came from a female donor with papillary thyroid cancer or a benign thyroid nodule (not recorded which). Some clones in this sample may be carry-over from other donors' samples. Each CDR3 is given with its conserved first and last residue. The order of the fields is V gene, J gene, CDR3 protein.

v_gene: TRBV6-5; j_gene: TRBJ1-5; CDR3aa: CASSSLGGASNQPQHF
v_gene: TRBV20-1; j_gene: TRBJ2-7; CDR3aa: CSARSSGLAYEQYF
v_gene: TRBV5-6; j_gene: TRBJ2-1; CDR3aa: CASSYGTDLLYNEQFF
v_gene: TRBV11-2; j_gene: TRBJ2-7; CDR3aa: CASRLSGVGEQYF
v_gene: TRBV19; j_gene: TRBJ1-2; CDR3aa: CASRAGSGYTF
v_gene: TRBV6-4; j_gene: TRBJ2-2; CDR3aa: CASSDGPDTGELFF
v_gene: TRBV19; j_gene: TRBJ2-2; CDR3aa: CASSRTSGKVKMNTGELFF
v_gene: TRBV10-1; j_gene: TRBJ2-7; CDR3aa: CASSESGPHEQYF
v_gene: TRBV4-3; j_gene: TRBJ2-7; CDR3aa: CASSQAGFSYEQYF
v_gene: TRBV6-6; j_gene: TRBJ1-6; CDR3aa: CASSYSTGNNSPLHF
v_gene: TRBV20-1; j_gene: TRBJ1-2; CDR3aa: CSARPTGGNYGYTF
v_gene: TRBV28; j_gene: TRBJ1-6; CDR3aa: CASSLGGGNSPLHF
v_gene: TRBV6-1; j_gene: TRBJ2-5; CDR3aa: CASSHGGAQYF
v_gene: TRBV10-3; j_gene: TRBJ2-2; CDR3aa: CAIRETSDTGELFF
v_gene: TRBV6-1; j_gene: TRBJ1-1; CDR3aa: CASRGGTSEAFF
v_gene: TRBV6-4; j_gene: TRBJ2-1; CDR3aa: CASRPGQGYNEQFF
v_gene: TRBV5-6; j_gene: TRBJ1-3; CDR3aa: CASSLERTSGNTIYF
v_gene: TRBV11-2; j_gene: TRBJ2-7; CDR3aa: CASSRQGFNEQYF
v_gene: TRBV2; j_gene: TRBJ2-1; CDR3aa: CASTSGNTFEQFF
v_gene: TRBV6-1; j_gene: TRBJ1-3; CDR3aa: CASSNYRGNTIYF
v_gene: TRBV30; j_gene: TRBJ2-7; CDR3aa: CAWSTGVGNEQYF
v_gene: TRBV4-2; j_gene: TRBJ2-7; CDR3aa: CASSLRAQGYEQYF
v_gene: TRBV28; j_gene: TRBJ1-2; CDR3aa: CASSLQGHGYTF
v_gene: TRBV7-9; j_gene: TRBJ1-2; CDR3aa: CASSLKTGGANGYTF
v_gene: TRBV6-1; j_gene: TRBJ2-2; CDR3aa: CASSPPNTGELFF
v_gene: TRBV3-1; j_gene: TRBJ1-2; CDR3aa: CASRFAGGKDGYTF
v_gene: TRBV28; j_gene: TRBJ1-2; CDR3aa: CASTPRDKSYGYTF
v_gene: TRBV27; j_gene: TRBJ2-1; CDR3aa: CASSFLGTAYNEQFF
v_gene: TRBV6-1; j_gene: TRBJ1-1; CDR3aa: CASSQTEGSEAFF
v_gene: TRBV5-1; j_gene: TRBJ2-7; CDR3aa: CASRLTSEKSYEQYF
v_gene: TRBV18; j_gene: TRBJ1-1; CDR3aa: CASSPSGQGGTEAFF
v_gene: TRBV6-5; j_gene: TRBJ2-2; CDR3aa: CASSYRGRYEAGELFF
v_gene: TRBV6-2/TRBV6-3; j_gene: TRBJ1-2; CDR3aa: CASSYAVGGYGYTF
v_gene: TRBV6-1; j_gene: TRBJ1-6; CDR3aa: CASSRKTGLYNSPLHF
v_gene: TRBV12-3/TRBV12-4; j_gene: TRBJ2-1; CDR3aa: CASSLGRGTSNEQFF
v_gene: TRBV18; j_gene: TRBJ1-2; CDR3aa: CASSPQGTATNYGYTF
v_gene: TRBV19; j_gene: TRBJ1-5; CDR3aa: CASSGGRGNQPQHF
v_gene: TRBV20-1; j_gene: TRBJ2-7; CDR3aa: CSIPGFDSTYEQYF
v_gene: TRBV28; j_gene: TRBJ1-2; CDR3aa: CASRPGGTYGYTF
v_gene: TRBV6-1; j_gene: TRBJ2-2; CDR3aa: CASTPLAGPNTGELFF
v_gene: TRBV5-1; j_gene: TRBJ2-3; CDR3aa: CASSLVGQGADTQYF
v_gene: TRBV20-1; j_gene: TRBJ1-2; CDR3aa: CSATTGANYGYTF
v_gene: TRBV2; j_gene: TRBJ1-2; CDR3aa: CASSAFSGTGPSSNYGYTF
v_gene: TRBV12-3/TRBV12-4; j_gene: TRBJ1-1; CDR3aa: CASTRWLTEAFF
v_gene: TRBV15; j_gene: TRBJ2-3; CDR3aa: CATSSQGLTDTQYF
v_gene: TRBV11-1; j_gene: TRBJ2-7; CDR3aa: CASSSAYEQYF
v_gene: TRBV9; j_gene: TRBJ2-3; CDR3aa: CASSVATASTQYF
v_gene: TRBV7-2; j_gene: TRBJ2-7; CDR3aa: CASSLSLSGQGEQYF
v_gene: TRBV18; j_gene: TRBJ2-3; CDR3aa: CASSPGLAGRDTQYF
v_gene: TRBV7-2; j_gene: TRBJ2-2; CDR3aa: CASSFSGRANTGELFF
v_gene: TRBV30; j_gene: TRBJ1-3; CDR3aa: CAWSPYGIPGNTIYF
v_gene: TRBV6-2/TRBV6-3; j_gene: TRBJ2-7; CDR3aa: CASSGLADPTYEQYF
v_gene: TRBV10-3; j_gene: TRBJ2-2; CDR3aa: CAATTGLAGAGTGELFF
v_gene: TRBV5-1; j_gene: TRBJ2-7; CDR3aa: CASSSGTSGDYEQYF
v_gene: TRBV2; j_gene: TRBJ1-2; CDR3aa: CASSGDRGLDGYTF
v_gene: TRBV20-1; j_gene: TRBJ1-6; CDR3aa: CSARDPGGVSPLHF
v_gene: TRBV19; j_gene: TRBJ1-5; CDR3aa: CASSIVPGASNQPQHF
v_gene: TRBV6-2/TRBV6-3; j_gene: TRBJ1-2; CDR3aa: CASSYSDYGYTF
v_gene: TRBV28; j_gene: TRBJ2-3; CDR3aa: CASRWTSSTDTQYF